These 29 T cell receptor beta chains originate from one sample sequenced in a study of cytomegalovirus exposure and HLA in healthy donors. It was with 60 Vbeta and 13 Jbeta primers that the PCR ran. Clones were read by immunoSEQ multiplex PCR, and TCRdb kept only the in-frame ones, dropping some. The table has 80,000 to 100,000 clones, roughly 70% seen once; the top ten hold about 22%. Sequencing was performed on PBMCs. These receptors were obtained from a man younger than 45 in good health and CMV-seropositive.

There are a few counts of this clone. The chain employs TRBV6-5 and TRBJ2-7; D unclear. The ends were cut back, 0 bases at V and 4 bases at J, with 13 bases in the middle. The CDR3 is 15 amino acids. The germline V gene has CDR1 MNHEY and CDR2 SVGAGI. CDR3 sequence reads: CASSYSKLRGYEQYF. The CDR3, as DNA: TGTGCCAGCAGTTACTCGAAGTTGAGAGGATACGAGCAGTACTTC.

As to this clone: Sequence at one end of the junction differs from germline and may be a read error. This chain connects TRBV7-7 to TRBJ2-2; D not resolved. The CDR3 extends over 14 amino acids. CDR1 is SSHAT and CDR2 is FNYEAQ in the germline V gene (reference sequence). The CDR3 sequence: CASSPRSGTGELFF. The CDR3 nucleotides are TGTGCTAGCAGCCCCCGGTCGGGCACCGGGGAGCTGTTTTTT.

The chain has TRBV28 and TRBJ2-5; D call uncertain. The length of the CDR3 is 11 residues. The V end lost 3 bases, the J end lost 3 bases, and 2 bases lay between the germline ends. Germline values: CDR1 MDHEN, CDR2 SYDVKM. The CDR3 nucleotides are TGTGCCAGCAGTTTCGAAGAGACCCAGTACTTC. Its translation is CASSFEETQYF. The entire variable domain, with the rest obtained from reference TRBV28 and TRBJ2-5, is as follows: DVKVTQSSRYLVKRTGEKVFLECVQDMDHENMFWYRQDPGLGLRLIYFSYDVKMKEKGDIPEGYSVSREKKERFSLILESASTNQTSMYLCASSFEETQYFGPGTRLLVL.

A single count supports this clone. V usage is TRBV12-5 and J usage is TRBJ1-1, with D uncertain. V was clipped by 1 base and J by 4 bases, with 7 bases between them. Germline V gives CDR1 LGHNT, CDR2 FRNRAP. This CDR3 has 13 residues. The CDR3 sequence is CASGLGGITEAFF. CDR3 in DNA: TGTGCTAGTGGTTTGGGAGGGATCACTGAAGCTTTCTTT. Looking up the rest from reference TRBV12-5 and TRBJ1-1 gives the full variable domain: DARVTQTPRHKVTEMGQEVTMRCQPILGHNTVFWYRQTMMQGLELLAYFRNRAPLDDSGMPKDRFSAEMPDATLATLKIQPSEPRDSAVYFCASGLGGITEAFFGQGTRLTVV.

This clone has more than one count but fewer than ten. The CDR3 is CAWAGLVGETQYF. CDR3 nucleotides: TGTGCCTGGGCGGGACTAGTTGGGGAGACCCAGTACTTC. The chain links TRBV30 to TRBJ2-5, with TRBD2 identical over 8 bases. The V segment lost 5 bases and the J segment 5 bases; nucleotides outside the gene matches: 7. The V gene's germline CDR1 is GTSNPN and CDR2 SVGIG (reference sequence). The CDR3 runs to 13 residues.

This clone is categorized as medium-sized. In DNA, the CDR3 is TGCGCCAGCAGCCAAGGGGCGGGGGCCGGGGCCAACGTCCTGACTTTC. Protein product: CASSQGAGAGANVLTF. The chain carries TRBV4-3 and TRBJ2-6; the D gene is possibly TRBD2 (7 bases). CDR1 and CDR2 from the germline V gene are LGHNA and YSLEER. V lost 1 base to trimming and J lost 4 bases, with 11 bases between them. The CDR3 spans 16 residues.

This chain links TRBV7-9 with TRBJ1-4; D call uncertain. Trimming cost V 6 bases and J 4 bases, with 15 bases left between them. There are 15 residues in the CDR3. The V gene's germline CDR1 is SEHNR and CDR2 FQNEAQ (reference sequence). The CDR3 sequence: CASSFTADFNEKLFF. The CDR3 DNA follows: TGTGCCAGCAGTTTTACCGCGGACTTTAATGAAAAACTGTTTTTT.

The chain uses TRBV5-8 and TRBJ2-1, with 9 bases that match TRBD1. This CDR3 spans 15 amino acids. V gave up 4 bases and J gave up 0 bases; unmatched junction bases: 2. CDR1 SGHTS and CDR2 YDEGEE come from the germline V gene. CDR3 sequence (DNA): TGTGCCAGCAGCACGGGACAGGGCTCCTACAATGAGCAGTTCTTC. Protein: CASSTGQGSYNEQFF.

The gene calls are TRBV19 and TRBJ1-1, with TRBD1 matching over 7 bases. V was clipped by 6 bases and J by 0 bases; unmatched bases: 4. Germline V gives CDR1 LNHDA, CDR2 SQIVND (reference sequence). The CDR3 loop spans 14 amino acids. CDR3 DNA sequence: TGTGCCAGTAGCCAGGGGGGCCTGAACACTGAAGCTTTCTTT. As protein: CASSQGGLNTEAFF.

This clone was observed once. V is TRBV5-6 and J is TRBJ2-5, with 7 bases lining up with TRBD2. The J segment lost 9 bases and the V segment lost 0 bases, leaving 8 bases of the junction unmatched. The length of the CDR3 is 14 residues. Germline V gene lookup returns CDR1 SGHDT and CDR2 YYEEEE. CDR3 nucleotides: TGTGCCAGCAGCTTGGTAGTATCCCGGGGGGCCCAGTACTTC. It is translated as CASSLVVSRGAQYF.

The V gene is TRBV28, the J gene TRBJ2-4; maybe TRBD1 (6 bases). V lost 3 bases and J 0 bases, leaving 21 bases between the germline ends. The CDR3 length is 19 residues. Germline V lookup: CDR1 MDHEN, CDR2 SYDVKM. This CDR3 is CASSFRDTRLLSAKNIQYF. The DNA for the CDR3 is TGTGCCAGCAGTTTCCGGGACACAAGGTTACTATCAGCCAAAAACATTCAGTACTTC.

The V and J genes are TRBV19 and TRBJ1-5, with 8 positions matching TRBD1. Germline CDR1 is LNHDA and CDR2 is SQIVND (reference sequence). The CDR3 consists of 14 residues. V was clipped by 10 bases and J by 5 bases; unmatched bases: 10. CDR3 coding DNA: TGTGCCACACTTCCCCAGGGGGCTCATCAGCCCCAGCATTTT. Translating it yields CATLPQGAHQPQHF. Variable domain in full (rest from reference TRBV19 and TRBJ1-5): DGGITQSPKYLFRKEGQNVTLSCEQNLNHDAMYWYRQDPGQGLRLIYYSQIVNDFQKGDIAEGYSVSREKKESFPLTVTSAQKNPTAFYLCATLPQGAHQPQHFGDGTRLSIL.

This clone was picked up one time. This rearrangement joins TRBV2 to TRBJ1-4; 9 bases line up with TRBD1. The CDR3 is 14 residues long. V lost 6 bases, J lost 7 bases, and 6 bases stayed unmatched. Germline V lookup: CDR1 SNHLY, CDR2 FYNNEI. Written as DNA, the CDR3 is TGTGCCAGCAGAAACAGGGGGCGCAGTGAAAAACTGTTTTTT. It codes for CASRNRGRSEKLFF. The full variable domain, with the rest looked up from reference TRBV2 and TRBJ1-4, is EPEVTQTPSHQVTQMGQEVILRCVPISNHLYFYWYRQILGQKVEFLVSFYNNEISEKSEIFDDQFSVERPDGSNFTLKIRSTKLEDSAMYFCASRNRGRSEKLFFGSGTQLSVL.

This chain links TRBV27 with TRBJ2-7; a possible D gene is TRBD1 (6 bases). The CDR3 totals 13 residues. In germline, CDR1 is MNHEY, CDR2 SMNVEV (reference sequence). V lost 5 bases, J lost 3 bases, and 11 bases lay in between. Written as DNA, the CDR3 is TGTGCCAGCAGTCTCAGGGGTAACTACGAGCAGTACTTC. Encoded protein: CASSLRGNYEQYF.

Notes on this clone: Lacking the conserved final phenylalanine or tryptophan, this CDR3 likely reflects a read error. The limits of the CDR3 on the DNA are not certain, so only TCRdb's listed CDR3 is given. This chain connects TRBV7-9 to TRBJ1-4. With termini counted, the CDR3 has 12 amino acids. The germline CDR1 and CDR2 sequences are SEHNR and FQNEAQ (reference sequence). CDR3 protein: CASSWPPAGELV.

The genes are TRBV9 and TRBJ2-5; D might be TRBD2 (5 bases). This CDR3 has 15 amino acids. Trimming stripped 0 bases from V and 5 bases from J, with 14 bases between. The germline CDR1 and CDR2 sequences are SGDLS and YYNGEE. For the CDR3, the DNA is TGTGCCAGCAGCGTAGAGGGCGGGCGTCATGAGACCCAGTACTTC. Its translation is CASSVEGGRHETQYF.

In its sample, this clone was seen once. This rearrangement joins TRBV9 to TRBJ1-4; D is uncertain. Germline assignment: CDR1 SGDLS and CDR2 YYNGEE. V lost 1 base and J lost 1, with 8 bases in between. The CDR3 consists of 15 residues. The CDR3: CASSVTSGTNEKLFF. The CDR3, as DNA: TGTGCCAGCAGCGTAACGAGCGGAACTAATGAAAAACTGTTTTTT.

J is TRBJ2-3 and V is TRBV4-3; 15 bases line up with TRBD2. CDR1 is LGHNA and CDR2 is YSLEER in the germline V gene. The CDR3 totals 18 residues. V shed 2 bases and J 3 bases; nucleotides not matched to a gene: 6. CDR3 sequence (DNA): TGCGCCAGCAGCCAATATGGACTAGCGGGAGGGAAGACAGATACGCAGTATTTT. It yields the protein CASSQYGLAGGKTDTQYF.

This clone has a handful of counts. This chain links TRBV6-5 with TRBJ1-5; possible D gene TRBD1, 6 bases. The V end lost 5 bases, the J end lost 8 bases, and 19 bases lay between the germline ends. The CDR3 consists of 15 residues. CDR1 MNHEY and CDR2 SVGAGI come from the germline V gene. The CDR3 here is CASSQGQGIEEPQHF. CDR3 nucleotide sequence: TGTGCCAGCAGTCAGGGCCAGGGGATAGAAGAGCCCCAGCATTTT.

This clone has only one observation. Other DNA sequences in this sample translate to the same CDR3. J is TRBJ1-5 and V is TRBV28, with D possibly matching TRBD1 (5 bases). V was cut by 5 bases and J by 2 bases, with 10 bases left in between. CDR3 size: 14 residues. Per the germline V gene, CDR1 is MDHEN and CDR2 is SYDVKM. The CDR3: CASSSGGGNQPQHF. For the CDR3, the DNA is TGTGCCAGCAGTAGTGGGGGGGGCAATCAGCCCCAGCATTTT.

V usage is TRBV30 and J usage is TRBJ1-1; no clear D. Germline CDR1 is GTSNPN and CDR2 is SVGIG (reference sequence). This CDR3 is 15 amino acids long. Trimming removed 0 bases at V and 1 base at J, with 12 bases between. CDR3 in DNA: TGTGCCTGGAGTGTAGCGGCCCTGGGGAACACTGAAGCTTTCTTT. Its protein product is CAWSVAALGNTEAFF.

The chain carries TRBV25-1 and TRBJ1-2, with 7 nucleotides matching TRBD1. This CDR3 is 13 amino acids long. The germline V gene encodes CDR1 MGHDK and CDR2 SYGVNS. V lost 6 bases, J lost 1 base, and 2 bases stayed unmatched. CDR3 nucleotides: TGTGCCAGCAGGTGGGACAGTAACTATGGCTACACCTTC. Translated, it gives CASRWDSNYGYTF.

A word on this clone: Without the conserved terminal phenylalanine or tryptophan, this CDR3 likely stems from a read error. The chain links TRBV6-5 to TRBJ1-6, with 9 positions matching TRBD1. J gave up 6 bases and V 4 bases, and 7 bases lay outside the gene matches. This CDR3 is built from 16 residues. Per the germline V gene, CDR1 is MNHEY and CDR2 is SVGAGI. The CDR3 loop is CASSSRTGAVNSPLHL. Here the CDR3 DNA reads TGTGCCAGCAGTTCTCGGACAGGGGCGGTTAATTCACCCCTCCACCTT.

The CDR3 DNA is TGTGCCAGCAGCCAAAATACCGGGACAGGGCTTGGCTACACCTTC. Amino acid sequence: CASSQNTGTGLGYTF. The gene calls are TRBV14 and TRBJ1-2, with 9 bases identical to TRBD1. CDR3 size: 15 residues. Germline loops: CDR1 SGHDN, CDR2 FVKESK. V lost 2 bases to trimming and J lost 7 bases; unmatched junction nucleotides: 8.

With regard to this clone: At one of its ends the junction is not consistent with the germline gene, which may arise from a read error. The chain uses TRBV7-9 and TRBJ1-5; D remains unclear. Germline loops: CDR1 SEHNR, CDR2 FQNEAQ (reference sequence). The CDR3 runs to 12 residues. The CDR3 sequence is CSSSLAAQPQHF. The CDR3 DNA follows: TGTTCCAGCAGCTTAGCGGCCCAGCCCCAGCATTTT.

V is TRBV6-5 and J is TRBJ2-7; 7 positions match TRBD1. Trimming took 5 bases from V and 0 from J; bases not matched to a gene: 7. CDR3 length equals 15 residues. Germline assignment: CDR1 MNHEY and CDR2 SVGAGI. CDR3 residues: CASSQTGTVSYEQYF. The CDR3 region has the DNA TGTGCCAGCAGTCAAACCGGGACAGTCTCCTACGAGCAGTACTTC.

The V and J genes are TRBV7-3 and TRBJ2-2; D unclear. Germline CDR1 and CDR2: SGHTA and FQGTGA. The V and J ends lost 5 bases and 3 bases respectively, with 22 bases between them. The CDR3 is made up of 18 amino acids. CDR3 nucleotides: TGTGCCAGCAGCCCCCTTGGGCCGCCATCATCGGACACCGGGGAGCTGTTTTTT. Translated: CASSPLGPPSSDTGELFF. Based on the CDR3 plus reference TRBV7-3 and TRBJ2-2, the full variable domain is GAGVSQTPSNKVTEKGKYVELRCDPISGHTALYWYRQSLGQGPEFLIYFQGTGAADDSGLPNDRFFAVRPEGSVSTLKIQRTERGDSAVYLCASSPLGPPSSDTGELFFGEGSRLTVL.

The chain carries TRBV29-1 and TRBJ2-1; D is possibly TRBD2 (6 bases). Germline CDR1 and CDR2: SQVTM and ANQGSEA. This CDR3 comprises 11 residues. V lost 1 base and J 8 bases, leaving 6 bases between the germline ends. For the CDR3, the DNA is TGCAGCGTTGAAGGGGGGGATGAGCAGTTCTTC. This sequence encodes CSVEGGDEQFF.

This clone appeared a few times. The chain recombines TRBV5-5 with TRBJ1-5; D possibly corresponds to TRBD1 (6 bases). CDR1 SGHKS and CDR2 YYEKEE come from the germline V gene (reference sequence). There are 17 residues in the CDR3. Trimming left V 0 bases short and J 5 bases short, with 18 bases between. As DNA, the CDR3 is TGTGCCAGCAGCTTGGTTGGGGACACCCAAGGCGATCAGCCCCAGCATTTT. Its translation: CASSLVGDTQGDQPQHF.